One and the same sample provided the 30 T cell receptor beta chains below, sequenced in a study of T cells after yellow fever vaccination. Each CDR3 protein gets one entry after TCRdb re-called the 5' RACE reads with MiXCR. This table has some 350,000 distinct CDR3 sequences, roughly 12% appearing once. The sample was PBMCs, taken on the day of the first yellow fever vaccination. These receptors came from a man between 18 and 35 years old who received the YFV17D yellow fever vaccine.

This chain links TRBV6-5 with TRBJ1-6; possible D gene TRBD1, 5 bases. This CDR3 contains 17 residues. V was clipped by 4 bases and J by 3 bases, with 16 bases between them. The germline gives CDR1 MNHEY, CDR2 SVGAGI. The CDR3 region is CASSSEVRGHYNSPLHF. CDR3 coding DNA: TGTGCCAGCAGTTCCGAAGTGAGGGGCCACTATAATTCACCCCTCCACTTT.

The V gene is TRBV5-1, the J gene TRBJ2-5; 14 nucleotides match TRBD2. Germline V CDR1 and CDR2: SGHRS, YFSETQ. The ends lost 4 bases at V and 2 bases at J; junction bases unmatched: 10. The CDR3 runs 18 residues. CDR3 in DNA: TGCGCCAGCAGCACCGGGACTAGCGGGGGCTATTTTCAAGAGACCCAGTACTTC. Translating gives CASSTGTSGGYFQETQYF.

This clonotype was counted at least ten times. J is TRBJ1-2 and V is TRBV18; 11 bases map to TRBD1. After removal of 6 bases from V and 8 bases from J, the junction contained 5 bases not matched to a gene. The CDR3 has 13 residues. The germline gives CDR1 KGHSH, CDR2 LQKENI. CDR3 in DNA: TGTGCCAGCTCGCCAGGACAGGGGGCCGGCTACACCTTC. Translated: CASSPGQGAGYTF.

The gene calls are TRBV4-3 and TRBJ2-3; no clear D. The V and J ends lost 2 bases and 1 base respectively, with 16 bases between them. The CDR3 spans 17 residues. The germline V gene has CDR1 LGHNA and CDR2 YSLEER. CDR3 sequence reads: CASSQLVQVVGTDTQYF. DNA of the CDR3: TGCGCCAGCAGCCAATTGGTTCAGGTAGTTGGCACAGATACGCAGTATTTT.

This clonotype turned up a few times. The rearrangement uses TRBV20-1 and TRBJ2-7; 8 bases agree with TRBD2. Germline values: CDR1 DFQATT, CDR2 SNEGSKA (reference sequence). V dropped 1 base and J dropped 3; count of bases not matched to a gene: 2. The CDR3 has 13 residues. CDR3 in amino acids: CSARAGGRYEQYF. The CDR3, as DNA: TGCAGTGCTAGAGCGGGGGGGCGCTACGAGCAGTACTTC.

This clonotype came up a few times. This rearrangement joins TRBV20-1 to TRBJ1-5, with D possibly matching TRBD1 (5 bases). The CDR3 length is 14 residues. Trimming shortened V by 2 bases and J by 0 bases, and 8 bases separated the two germline ends. Germline V gives CDR1 DFQATT, CDR2 SNEGSKA (reference sequence). The CDR3 region is CSARWGDSNQPQHF. The CDR3 DNA reads as TGCAGTGCTAGATGGGGGGATAGCAATCAGCCCCAGCATTTT.

This clonotype was found a few times. The rearrangement joins TRBV20-1 to TRBJ1-5; TRBD1 might be the D (6 bases). Looked up from germline, CDR1 is DFQATT and CDR2 is SNEGSKA (reference sequence). Trimming pared 7 bases from V and 2 bases from J, leaving 15 bases between. The CDR3 covers 14 residues. The CDR3 nucleotides are TGCAGTGACCAGGGGAGATTGGGCAATCAGCCCCAGCATTTT. Residues: CSDQGRLGNQPQHF.

The chain links TRBV5-5 to TRBJ1-1; TRBD1 might be the D (6 bases). The V gene's germline CDR1 is SGHKS and CDR2 YYEKEE (reference sequence). CDR3 length: 11 residues. Trimming left V 7 bases short and J 5 bases short, with 9 bases between. The CDR3 loop reads CASHQGTEAFF. DNA for the CDR3: TGTGCCAGCCATCAGGGGACTGAAGCTTTCTTT.

In its sample, this clonotype was seen many times. The genes are TRBV7-2 and TRBJ1-6, with D perhaps TRBD1 (5 bases). The CDR3 is made up of 17 amino acids. Trimming cost V 4 bases and J 1 base, with 14 bases left between them. CDR1 is SGHTA, CDR2 FQGNSA, per germline. CDR3 protein: CASSSRPGRSYNSPLHF. The CDR3 nucleotides are TGTGCCAGCAGCTCGAGACCAGGGCGTTCCTATAATTCACCCCTCCACTTT.

This clonotype appeared a few times. The V and J genes are TRBV7-2 and TRBJ2-5; TRBD1 matches 7 bases. Germline-derived CDR1 and CDR2 are SGHTA and FQGNSA. V lost 4 bases to trimming and J lost 5 bases; unmatched junction nucleotides: 10. The CDR3 is made up of 15 amino acids. CDR3: CASSSPTGKVETQYF. Here the CDR3 DNA reads TGTGCCAGCAGCTCGCCGACAGGGAAGGTTGAGACCCAGTACTTC.

This clonotype was observed at least ten times. The chain uses TRBV5-1 and TRBJ2-2; D remains ambiguous. V dropped 0 bases and J dropped 0 bases, with 3 bases sitting between them. From germline, CDR1 is SGHRS and CDR2 YFSETQ. This CDR3 has 14 residues. The CDR3 reads CASSLVANTGELFF. Here the CDR3 DNA reads TGCGCCAGCAGCTTGGTCGCGAACACCGGGGAGCTGTTTTTT.

This clonotype was found a few times. The V and J genes are TRBV3-1 and TRBJ1-6; TRBD1 agrees at 8 bases. The ends lost 1 base at V and 10 bases at J; junction bases unmatched: 6. The CDR3 spans 15 residues. Germline values: CDR1 LGHDT, CDR2 YNNKEL (reference sequence). DNA of the CDR3: TGTGCCAGCAGCCAAGGCAGGGGGCATGGATCACCCCTCCACTTT. Encoded protein: CASSQGRGHGSPLHF.

This clonotype was detected a few times. The chain joins TRBV5-1 to TRBJ1-1; no reliable D call. The germline CDR1 and CDR2 sequences are SGHRS and YFSETQ. Deletions cut 4 bases from V and 0 bases from J, with 13 bases between. The CDR3 totals 15 residues. The CDR3 DNA sequence: TGCGCCAGCAGCCCCAGCACGTCGGTGAACACTGAAGCTTTCTTT. Translating it yields CASSPSTSVNTEAFF.

The chain links TRBV10-3 to TRBJ1-2; D is undetermined. Trimming shortened V by 3 bases and J by 6 bases, and 20 bases separated the two germline ends. This CDR3 comprises 16 residues. Germline V gives CDR1 ENHRY, CDR2 SYGVKD. The CDR3 DNA follows: TGTGCCATCAGTGAAAAGTCCTGGCCGACCACTCATGGCTACACCTTC. Translation gives CAISEKSWPTTHGYTF.

This clonotype occurred a few times. The chain links TRBV20-1 to TRBJ1-5, with 7 bases that match TRBD1. This CDR3 contains 16 residues. CDR1 is DFQATT, CDR2 SNEGSKA, per germline (reference sequence). The V and J ends lost 6 bases and 3 bases, in that order; junction bases with no gene match: 14. The CDR3 here is CSAVQTRGTANQPQHF. In DNA, the CDR3 is TGCAGTGCGGTACAGACTCGGGGGACAGCCAATCAGCCCCAGCATTTT.

In this sample, this clonotype turned up many times. The genes are TRBV7-2 and TRBJ2-5; D is perhaps TRBD2 (5 bases). Germline V gives CDR1 SGHTA, CDR2 FQGNSA. There are 15 residues in the CDR3. The V end lost 6 bases, the J end lost 1 base, and 15 bases lay between the germline ends. The chain's CDR3 is CASSGVRGLQETQYF. The CDR3, as DNA: TGTGCCAGCAGTGGGGTTAGAGGGCTCCAAGAGACCCAGTACTTC.

The sample holds many counts of this clonotype. The rearrangement uses TRBV7-9 and TRBJ1-5; possible D gene TRBD1, 6 bases. This CDR3 has 14 residues. Per the germline V gene, CDR1 is SEHNR and CDR2 is FQNEAQ (reference sequence). Between the trimmed V and J ends, which lost 2 bases and 10 bases, there was a span of 15 bases. CDR3 loop: CASSLRGGGQPQHF. CDR3 in DNA: TGTGCCAGCAGCTTAAGAGGGGGGGGCCAACCCCAGCATTTT.

The chain recombines TRBV10-3 with TRBJ2-5, with 10 bases aligning to TRBD1. The CDR3 is 14 amino acids. The trim removed 6 bases at V and 5 bases at J, leaving 6 bases unmatched. CDR1 and CDR2 (germline): ENHRY, SYGVKD. The CDR3 loop is CAIRRQGAGETQYF. The CDR3, as DNA: TGTGCCATCAGGAGACAGGGGGCTGGGGAGACCCAGTACTTC.

This clonotype was detected only a few times. This chain joins TRBV5-1 and TRBJ1-1; possibly TRBD1 for D (5 bases). V dropped 4 bases and J dropped 2 bases, with 12 bases sitting between them. Germline CDR1 and CDR2: SGHRS and YFSETQ. This CDR3 is built from 14 residues. The DNA of the CDR3 is TGCGCCAGCAGCCGACGGGGGGGAAACACTGAAGCTTTCTTT. It is translated as CASSRRGGNTEAFF.

The chain carries TRBV27 and TRBJ2-2; the D is unclear. The CDR3 runs 16 residues. V shed 3 bases and J shed 1 base, with 12 bases lying between them. The germline V gene encodes CDR1 MNHEY and CDR2 SMNVEV (reference sequence). CDR3 DNA sequence: TGTGCCAGCAGTTTCCAGCCCCTAGGGAACACCGGGGAGCTGTTTTTT. Translated: CASSFQPLGNTGELFF.

This clonotype appeared many times. The chain has TRBV25-1 and TRBJ2-5, with 13 bases lining up with TRBD2. Per germline, CDR1 MGHDK and CDR2 SYGVNS. There are 15 residues in the CDR3. J gave up 5 bases and V 5 bases, and 5 bases lay outside the gene matches. CDR3 nucleotide sequence: TGTGCCAGCAGTTTAACTAGCGGGGGGGCTGAGACCCAGTACTTC. This translates into CASSLTSGGAETQYF.

This clonotype occurred many times. CDR3 DNA: TGTGCCAGCGGAGTAGGCCGGGACTACGAGCAGTACGTC. It specifies CASGVGRDYEQYV. The chain recombines TRBV2 with TRBJ2-7; D might be TRBD2 (5 bases). The ends were cut back, 8 bases at V and 3 bases at J, with 14 bases in the middle. This CDR3 is built from 13 residues. Germline values: CDR1 SNHLY, CDR2 FYNNEI.

This clonotype was counted only a few times. The gene calls are TRBV20-1 and TRBJ2-3; no clear D gene. The CDR3 has 14 amino acids. V lost 4 bases and J lost 3, with 14 bases in between. CDR1 is DFQATT, CDR2 SNEGSKA, per germline (reference sequence). In nucleotides, the CDR3 is TGCAGTGCTATACGGCGGACCGGAACAGATACGCAGTATTTT. As protein: CSAIRRTGTDTQYF.

The chain joins TRBV18 to TRBJ2-1; no clear D. The CDR3 totals 14 residues. The V gene's germline CDR1 is KGHSH and CDR2 LQKENI. V dropped 1 base and J dropped 8 bases, with 12 bases sitting between them. CDR3 protein: CASSPLLRADEQFF. CDR3 bases: TGTGCCAGCTCACCACTTCTCCGGGCCGATGAGCAGTTCTTC.

This chain joins TRBV27 and TRBJ2-7; D unclear. This CDR3 is built from 15 residues. Per germline, CDR1 MNHEY and CDR2 SMNVEV (reference sequence). V was shortened by 4 bases and J by 0 bases, with 13 bases between the two germline ends. This chain's CDR3 is CASSWKAESSYEQYV. The DNA of the CDR3 is TGTGCCAGCAGTTGGAAGGCAGAGAGCTCCTACGAGCAGTACGTC.

This clonotype has a count of ten or more. V and J are TRBV5-1 and TRBJ2-5; weak D call: TRBD1 (5 bases). Trimming took off 0 bases at V and 3 bases at J, with 9 bases between the two ends. The CDR3 has 14 amino acids. The germline V gene encodes CDR1 SGHRS and CDR2 YFSETQ. CDR3 protein: CASSLDRTEETQYF. DNA for the CDR3: TGCGCCAGCAGCTTGGACAGGACCGAAGAGACCCAGTACTTC. The variable domain in full, completed from reference TRBV5-1 and TRBJ2-5, reads KAGVTQTPRYLIKTRGQQVTLSCSPISGHRSVSWYQQTPGQGLQFLFEYFSETQRNKGNFPGRFSGRQFSNSRSEMNVSTLELGDSALYLCASSLDRTEETQYFGPGTRLLVL.

This clonotype came up a few times. The rearrangement joins TRBV10-3 to TRBJ2-1; TRBD2 matches 8 bases. V was clipped by 3 bases and J by 7 bases; unmatched bases: 8. Germline CDR1 and CDR2: ENHRY and SYGVKD. The CDR3 is 15 residues long. The DNA for the CDR3 is TGTGCCATCAGTGACCCCCCAGCGGGGGTAAATGAGCAGTTCTTC. Translated, it gives CAISDPPAGVNEQFF.

The gene calls are TRBV6-1 and TRBJ1-6, with a possible D match to TRBD1 (5 bases). Germline V gene sequence: CDR1 MNHNS, CDR2 SASEGT. The length of the CDR3 is 16 residues. V lost 8 bases to trimming and J lost 8 bases, with 22 bases between them. CDR3 in DNA: TGTGCCAGCCTGGAGGGCCGAAGCGCAGGGTATTCACCCCTCCACTTT. As protein: CASLEGRSAGYSPLHF.

The CDR3 loop is CASSLGERGGETQYF. The CDR3 DNA follows: TGTGCCAGCAGCTTAGGAGAGCGGGGGGGAGAGACCCAGTACTTC. V and J are TRBV7-2 and TRBJ2-5, with 10 nucleotides matching TRBD2. V shed 1 base and J 4 bases; nucleotides not matched to a gene: 3. The CDR3 has 15 residues. Looked up from germline, CDR1 is SGHTA and CDR2 is FQGNSA.

V is TRBV19 and J is TRBJ2-3, with TRBD1 matching over 9 bases. V shed 6 bases, J shed 3 bases, and the junction held 13 bases outside the gene matches. Germline V gives CDR1 LNHDA, CDR2 SQIVND (reference sequence). The CDR3 runs 17 residues. CDR3 nucleotide sequence: TGTGCCAGTAGCCACCGCCCGACAGGGGGTCGGACAGATACGCAGTATTTT. Its protein is CASSHRPTGGRTDTQYF.